The 14 T cell receptor beta chains given below trace back to one sample, sequenced in a study of blood T cell repertoires in COVID-19. Libraries were prepared by immunoSEQ multiplex PCR; TCRdb keeps only in-frame clonotypes and omits some of them. The sample has roughly 180,000 clones; 70% to 90% are singletons. The sequencing sample was made of peripheral blood. These receptors originate from a woman in her 30s with active or convalescent COVID-19.

V usage is TRBV10-3 and J usage is TRBJ1-5; D not certain. The ends were cut back, 3 bases at V and 2 bases at J, with 8 bases in the middle. This CDR3 is built from 14 residues. Germline V gene lookup returns CDR1 ENHRY and CDR2 SYGVKD. The CDR3 protein is CAISDGVGNQPQHF. The CDR3 nucleotides read TGTGCCATCAGTGACGGGGTTGGCAATCAGCCCCAGCATTTT.

The chain couples TRBV10-2 to TRBJ1-1, with 8 bases that match TRBD1. Germline V gene data show CDR1 as WSHSY and CDR2 as SAAADI. V lost 2 bases and J lost 10; bases outside the gene matches: 6. This CDR3 has 13 residues. CDR3 nucleotide sequence: TGCGCCAGCAGTGAGACAGGGGGAGGAGTAGCTTTCTTT. Amino acids: CASSETGGGVAFF.

A note on this clone: This sample includes further DNA sequences coding for the same CDR3. The chain couples TRBV10-3 to TRBJ1-1; 7 nucleotides line up with TRBD1. The CDR3 is made up of 13 amino acids. V trimming: 6 bases; J trimming: 0 bases; junction bases outside the gene matches: 1. Germline CDR1 reads ENHRY; CDR2 reads SYGVKD. The DNA for the CDR3 is TGTGCCATCAGCGACAGGGTGAACACTGAAGCTTTCTTT. Its protein is CAISDRVNTEAFF.

The gene calls are TRBV6-6 and TRBJ1-6; D gene ambiguous. V lost 7 bases and J lost 6, with 19 bases in between. From germline, CDR1 is MNHNY and CDR2 SVGAGI (reference sequence). The CDR3 sequence is 16 residues long. The DNA for the CDR3 is TGTGCCAGCACCTACGGGGTGGTGCAGCTTAATTCACCCCTCCACTTT. Translation gives CASTYGVVQLNSPLHF.

This clone has a single count. The chain couples TRBV5-1 to TRBJ2-5; 9 bases are shared with TRBD2. Germline CDR1 is SGHRS and CDR2 is YFSETQ. The J segment lost 1 base and the V segment lost 5 bases, leaving 12 bases of the junction unmatched. CDR3 size: 17 residues. The CDR3 reads CASRIYAGTSFQETQYF. CDR3 DNA sequence: TGCGCCAGCAGAATCTATGCCGGGACTAGCTTCCAAGAGACCCAGTACTTC.

DNA of the CDR3: TGTGCCAGCAGCTTATTACAGGAGAACACTGAAGCTTTCTTT. This codes for CASSLLQENTEAFF. This chain links TRBV7-9 with TRBJ1-1; a possible D gene is TRBD1 (5 bases). Germline V gene sequence: CDR1 SEHNR, CDR2 FQNEAQ (reference sequence). Deletions cut 2 bases from V and 1 base from J, with 8 bases between. This CDR3 comprises 14 residues. Filled out from reference TRBV7-9 and TRBJ1-1, the complete variable domain reads DTGVSQNPRHKITKRGQNVTFRCDPISEHNRLYWYRQTLGQGPEFLTYFQNEAQLEKSRLLSDRFSAERPKGSFSTLEIQRTEQGDSAMYLCASSLLQENTEAFFGQGTRLTVV.

The J gene is TRBJ2-7, the V gene TRBV5-6; possibly TRBD2 for D (5 bases). Germline lookup yields CDR1 SGHDT and CDR2 YYEEEE. V lost 0 bases and J 0 bases, leaving 13 bases between the germline ends. This CDR3 contains 16 residues. CDR3 coding DNA: TGTGCCAGCAGCTTGGCCGGACTTTTGAGCTCCTACGAGCAGTACTTC. Translated, it gives CASSLAGLLSSYEQYF.

This clone was seen a few times. The rearrangement links TRBV19 to TRBJ2-5, with TRBD1 matching over 7 bases. Germline V gives CDR1 LNHDA, CDR2 SQIVND (reference sequence). The junction had 5 bases not matched to a gene; V was cut back by 4 bases and J by 3 bases. The CDR3 totals 14 residues. CDR3 in amino acids: CASSNGQEKETQYF. Here the CDR3 DNA reads TGTGCCAGTAGTAACGGACAGGAGAAAGAGACCCAGTACTTC.

J is TRBJ2-3 and V is TRBV5-4; the match to TRBD1 covers 9 bases. CDR3 length: 14 amino acids. V lost 1 base to trimming and J lost 4 bases; unmatched junction nucleotides: 1. Germline CDR1 SGHNT, CDR2 YYREEE (reference sequence). Written as DNA, the CDR3 is TGTGCCAGCAGCTTGAGACAGGGGGCAGATACGCAGTATTTT. Encoded protein: CASSLRQGADTQYF.

The chain couples TRBV6-4 to TRBJ2-1, with TRBD2 identical over 9 bases. The CDR3 is 15 amino acids. CDR1 and CDR2 from the germline V gene are MRHNA and SNTAGT. Losses at the gene ends were 7 bases for V and 6 bases for J; bases not matched to a gene: 10. CDR3 in DNA: TGTGCCAGCACCCAGGTAGCGGGAGAGGCCAATGAGCAGTTCTTC. Translated: CASTQVAGEANEQFF.

The CDR3 nucleotides are TGTGCCAGCAGCCCCACCGGGACTAGCTCCTACAATGAGCAGTTCTTC. Amino acids: CASSPTGTSSYNEQFF. This chain connects TRBV4-2 to TRBJ2-1; 8 positions agree with TRBD2. Germline V gene sequence: CDR1 LGHNA, CDR2 YNFKEQ. The CDR3 runs to 16 residues. The V gene end was trimmed by 4 bases and the J gene end by 0 bases; junction bases not matched to a gene: 5.

This chain uses TRBV11-2 with TRBJ1-4; a weak D match, TRBD1 (5 bases). This CDR3 is 16 amino acids long. Germline CDR1 and CDR2: SGHAT and FQNNGV. The V gene lost 5 bases and the J gene lost 2 bases, with 15 bases spanning the gap. The CDR3 spells CASSTNSGRTNEKLFF. CDR3 DNA sequence: TGTGCCAGCAGCACCAATTCAGGGCGGACTAATGAAAAACTGTTTTTT.

This clone has a handful of counts. V and J are TRBV9 and TRBJ2-5; a possible D gene is TRBD2 (5 bases). CDR1 and CDR2 from the germline V gene are SGDLS and YYNGEE. This CDR3 has 16 residues. V was trimmed by 0 bases and J by 5 bases, leaving 17 bases between them. The CDR3 sequence: CASSVAARAGWETQYF. CDR3 bases: TGTGCCAGCAGCGTAGCAGCGCGGGCAGGCTGGGAGACCCAGTACTTC.

This sequence joins TRBV5-4 and TRBJ2-3; 10 nucleotides line up with TRBD2. V was pared by 4 bases and J by 6 bases, with 8 bases of the junction left unmatched. Germline V gene sequence: CDR1 SGHNT, CDR2 YYREEE (reference sequence). The CDR3 is 15 amino acids. The CDR3 loop reads CASSILAGSTDTQYF. DNA of the CDR3: TGTGCCAGCAGCATACTAGCGGGATCTACGGATACGCAGTATTTT. Looking up the rest from reference TRBV5-4 and TRBJ2-3 gives the full variable domain: ETGVTQSPTHLIKTRGQQVTLRCSSQSGHNTVSWYQQALGQGPQFIFQYYREEENGRGNFPPRFSGLQFPNYSSELNVNALELDDSALYLCASSILAGSTDTQYFGPGTRLTVL.